The entry that follows covers one TCR beta chain sequence. Its antigen remains unknown. The entry originates in a study of vaccination effects on CD4 cells after COVID-19. Study results and caveats: Healthy vaccinees showed cross-reactivity with common cold coronaviruses in only 1 of 255 vaccine-induced clones. Marked clonal contraction of infection- and vaccine-induced clones was seen late after vaccination.

TCRdb keeps only in-frame clones here, not all; method: immunoSEQ multiplex PCR. Counted here are about 70,000 clones, about four fifths occurring once; the ten biggest clones make up 12%. The germline CDR1 and CDR2 sequences are SGHTA and FQGNSA. The V end lost 6 bases, the J end lost 4 bases, and 13 bases lay between the germline ends. CDR3 length equals 14 residues. Pools of viral peptides were used by the ViraFEST assay to expand antigen-specific CD4+ T cells ahead of sequencing. The authors isolated CD4+ T cells after about 10 days of culture. Nucleocapsid antibody tests were negative, and the vaccine recipients had no prior SARS-CoV-2 infection. Fresh IL-2-containing medium replaced half the medium on days 3 and 7.

The sequences come from CD4+ T cells from PBMCs cultured with SARS-CoV-2 spike peptides, collected before COVID-19 vaccination. The genes are TRBV7-2 and TRBJ1-5, with a tentative D call TRBD1 (5 bases). The sequence derives from a human donor who received a COVID-19 vaccine. For the CDR3, the DNA is TGTGCCAGCAGTCCCGACAGTTCAAATCAGCCCCAGCATTTT. Protein sequence: CASSPDSSNQPQHF.